This is a list of T cell receptor beta chains from one sample in a study of T cells in Graves' hyperthyroidism and ophthalmopathy. TCRdb redid the calling of the multiplex PCR reads with MiXCR, one entry per CDR3 protein. The sample gives about half a million distinct CDR3 sequences, approximately 20% of which show up once; over 45% is in the top ten. Specimen: blood. The receptors come from a man aged 35-49 years with Graves' ophthalmopathy. The CDR3 runs from the conserved cysteine through the conserved F or W. D genes are given only for firm matches. Not all rows give a size; the values are once, few, many and, for expanded clones, a class.

abundance	j_gene	v_gene	d_gene	CDR3aa	CDR3nt
.	TRBJ2-7	TRBV20-1	.	CSARVRGGGWNEQYF	TGCAGTGCTAGAGTTAGGGGAGGGGGCTGGAACGAGCAGTACTTC
many	TRBJ2-1	TRBV7-2	.	CASSERDEQFF	TGTGCCAGCAGCGAGCGCGATGAGCAGTTCTTC
many	TRBJ1-1	TRBV5-1	TRBD1	CATKGQLNTEAFF	TGCGCCACCAAGGGACAGTTGAACACTGAAGCTTTCTTT
few	TRBJ2-7	TRBV29-1	.	CSVLILLDREQYF	TGCAGCGTTCTCATCTTGCTTGATAGAGAGCAGTACTTC
.	TRBJ2-5	TRBV5-1	.	CASSLNPRGETQYF	TGCGCCAGCAGCTTGAACCCGAGGGGAGAGACCCAGTACTTC
many	TRBJ2-3	TRBV18	.	CASSPLPYSDTQYF	TGTGCCAGCTCACCACTCCCCTACTCAGATACGCAGTATTTT
.	TRBJ2-1	TRBV20-1	.	CSARRTDEQFF	TGCAGTGCTAGAAGGACAGACGAGCAGTTCTTC
many	TRBJ1-1	TRBV12-3/TRBV12-4	.	CASNLGWGGVTEAFF	TGTGCCAGCAATCTGGGGTGGGGGGGGGTCACTGAAGCTTTCTTT
few	TRBJ1-2	TRBV2	.	CASIGRHYGYTF	TGTGCCAGCATCGGCAGGCACTATGGCTACACCTTC
many	TRBJ2-1	TRBV7-8	.	CASSLYGEDEQFF	TGTGCCAGCAGCTTGTACGGGGAGGATGAGCAGTTCTTC
many	TRBJ1-5	TRBV18	.	CASSNRNQPQHF	TGTGCCAGCTCAAACAGGAATCAGCCCCAGCATTTT
.	TRBJ1-1	TRBV6-9	.	CASSSQGGSEAFF	TGTGCCAGCAGTTCGCAGGGTGGATCTGAAGCTTTCTTT
.	TRBJ2-1	TRBV12-3/TRBV12-4	.	CASRRDTTPTEQFF	TGTGCCAGCAGACGAGACACGACACCCACTGAGCAGTTCTTC
few	TRBJ2-1	TRBV7-9	.	CASSPLIGDEQFF	TGTGCCAGCAGCCCCCTGATTGGGGATGAGCAGTTCTTC
many	TRBJ1-2	TRBV3-1	.	CASSQKATGTDGYTF	TGTGCCAGCAGCCAAAAGGCTACCGGGACGGATGGCTACACCTTC
few	TRBJ2-1	TRBV6-1	TRBD1	CASSPGGQGTPGEQFF	TGTGCCAGCAGTCCGGGGGGACAGGGAACCCCGGGGGAGCAGTTCTTC
.	TRBJ2-5	TRBV5-1	.	CASSSHVVGDSLVTETQYF	TGCGCCAGCAGCTCTCACGTTGTGGGCGACTCCCTAGTAACAGAGACCCAGTACTTC
many	TRBJ2-5	TRBV7-3	TRBD2	CASAIGASGQETQYF	TGTGCCAGCGCCATAGGGGCTAGCGGCCAAGAGACCCAGTACTTC
few	TRBJ2-3	TRBV12-3/TRBV12-4	TRBD2	CASSLTSAGGGTQYF	TGTGCCAGCAGCCTAACTAGCGCCGGGGGAGGTACGCAGTATTTT
many	TRBJ2-7	TRBV20-1	.	CSASTKLGGGRYEQYF	TGCAGTGCTAGCACGAAATTAGGCGGAGGCAGGTACGAGCAGTACTTC
few	TRBJ1-2	TRBV27	.	CASSYKGGNGYTF	TGTGCCAGCAGCTATAAAGGGGGGAATGGCTACACCTTC
few	TRBJ2-1	TRBV4-3	TRBD2	CASSQETSVISYNEQFF	TGCGCCAGCAGCCAAGAAACTAGCGTTATCTCCTACAATGAGCAGTTCTTC
many	TRBJ1-1	TRBV5-1	.	CASSLIGGTEAFF	TGCGCCAGCAGCTTGATAGGGGGGACTGAAGCTTTCTTT
many	TRBJ2-3	TRBV30	.	CAWSVLFTDTQYF	TGTGCCTGGAGTGTATTATTCACAGATACGCAGTATTTT
many	TRBJ2-1	TRBV7-2	.	CASSRGASGNEQFF	TGCGCCAGCAGCAGGGGGGCTAGCGGCAATGAGCAGTTCTTC
many	TRBJ1-1	TRBV20-1	.	CSARDGGGTPWNTEAFF	TGCAGTGCTAGAGATGGAGGGGGGACCCCCTGGAACACTGAAGCTTTCTTT